This T cell receptor (beta chain) was obtained from a study of graft-versus-host responses after intestinal transplantation. Sequenced by immunoSEQ multiplex PCR; TCRdb stores in-frame clones only, minus some. This sample has about 96,000 clones, with more than 85% found just once. Trimming pared 1 base from V and 1 base from J, leaving 11 bases between. This CDR3 comprises 16 residues. Germline V gives CDR1 SGHVS, CDR2 FQNEAQ. The study's findings and limits: Recipient marrow showed GvH clones, some seen first in ileum or blood. Among circulating GvH clones, peak levels were associated with early post-transplant declines in HvG clones.

On this clone: As yet, its antigen is unknown.

The sequence was obtained from a human donor who received an intestinal transplant. The chain couples TRBV7-8 to TRBJ1-5; D is possibly TRBD1 (6 bases). The source was unstimulated CD4+ T cells sorted from spleen or lymph node cells, collected before intestinal transplant. The chain's CDR3 is CASSLVGALSNQPQHF. CDR3 DNA sequence: TGTGCCAGCAGCTTAGTGGGGGCCTTAAGCAATCAGCCCCAGCATTTT.